The 30 T cell receptor beta chains below all came from one sample that was sequenced in a study of breast tumors, draining lymph nodes, adjacent tissues. TCRdb called the multiplex PCR reads again in MiXCR, with one record for every CDR3 protein. This sample yields some 130,000 distinct CDR3 sequences, of which around 20% are seen a single time; roughly 2.7% belongs to the top ten. The lymph nodes were axillary draining lymph nodes from breast cancer patients. Material: axillary lymph node tissue. The receptor set was obtained from a female donor with breast cancer. Some clones in this sample may be carry-over from other donors' samples.

This clonotype was counted at least ten times. The rearrangement links TRBV6-2 or TRBV6-3 to TRBJ2-2; D ambiguous. The CDR3 totals 13 residues. V lost 2 bases to trimming and J lost 0 bases, with 1 base between them. Germline V gene lookup returns CDR1 MNHEY and CDR2 SVGEGT. In DNA form, the CDR3 reads TGTGCCAGCAGTTACGCGAACACCGGGGAGCTGTTTTTT. As protein: CASSYANTGELFF.

This clonotype was counted ten times or more. V usage is TRBV6-1 and J usage is TRBJ2-7; D remains unclear. Trimming pared 6 bases from V and 0 bases from J, leaving 12 bases between. This CDR3 has 14 residues. Germline V gene lookup returns CDR1 MNHNS and CDR2 SASEGT. In DNA, the CDR3 is TGTGCCAGCAGCAACTCGAGGAGCTCCTACGAGCAGTACTTC. Translation: CASSNSRSSYEQYF.

The table lists this clonotype with a few counts. This chain uses TRBV24-1 with TRBJ2-7; D is undetermined. The length of the CDR3 is 14 residues. The V gene's germline CDR1 is KGHDR and CDR2 SFDVKD. The V end lost 9 bases, the J end lost 4 bases, and 18 bases lay between the germline ends. Written as DNA, the CDR3 is TGTGCCACCCCGGACCTGACCTTCGTTTACGAGCAGTACTTC. Translated: CATPDLTFVYEQYF.

The sample holds many counts of this clonotype. The chain joins TRBV11-2 to TRBJ2-1; D remains unclear. Deletions cut 6 bases from V and 0 bases from J, with 12 bases between. The CDR3 is 15 amino acids. CDR1 is SGHAT and CDR2 is FQNNGV in the germline V gene. CDR3 sequence (DNA): TGTGCCAGCAGGAGTGACTCCACCTCCTACAATGAGCAGTTCTTC. Translation gives CASRSDSTSYNEQFF.

In its sample, this clonotype was seen many times. This sequence joins TRBV18 and TRBJ2-1; D is perhaps TRBD2 (5 bases). This CDR3 has 13 residues. The V end was cut by 3 bases, the J end by 9 bases, with 12 bases between. Germline loops: CDR1 KGHSH, CDR2 LQKENI. CDR3 DNA: TGTGCCAGCTCACCTCTAGGTGGGAGTGAGCAGTTCTTC. This encodes CASSPLGGSEQFF.

This clonotype was seen ten or more times. This chain uses TRBV6-6 with TRBJ2-3; TRBD1 or TRBD2 may be the D gene (5 bases each). The germline V and J ends were trimmed by 2 bases and 2 bases, with 11 bases remaining between them. The length of the CDR3 is 15 residues. Looked up from germline, CDR1 is MNHNY and CDR2 is SVGAGI (reference sequence). CDR3 coding DNA: TGTGCCAGCAGTTACGCCGGGGCGGTCACAGATACGCAGTATTTT. Translated: CASSYAGAVTDTQYF.

This clonotype was counted ten times or more. The J gene is TRBJ1-6, the V gene TRBV4-1; TRBD1 might be the D (6 bases). Trimming removed 1 base from V and 6 bases from J, with 13 bases in between. The CDR3 is 16 amino acids. Germline assignment: CDR1 MGHRA and CDR2 YSYEKL. As DNA, the CDR3 is TGCGCCAGCAGCCAAGTCCCAGGGGCGCTTAATTCACCCCTCCACTTT. Residues: CASSQVPGALNSPLHF.

This clonotype was counted many times. This chain connects TRBV7-2 to TRBJ2-3; weak D call: TRBD2 (6 bases). Trimming shortened V by 4 bases and J by 3 bases, and 14 bases separated the two germline ends. CDR3 length: 15 residues. Per germline, CDR1 SGHTA and CDR2 FQGNSA. The DNA of the CDR3 is TGTGCCAGCAGCTCCATGCGGACTACAACAGATACGCAGTATTTT. Protein sequence: CASSSMRTTTDTQYF.

The J gene is TRBJ2-1, the V gene TRBV28, with 12 bases identical to TRBD2. The germline V gene encodes CDR1 MDHEN and CDR2 SYDVKM. Unmatched junction bases numbered 8, after V lost 5 bases and J lost 3 bases. The CDR3 is made up of 17 amino acids. CDR3 sequence reads: CASSREWTSGIYNEQFF. In nucleotides, the CDR3 is TGTGCCAGCAGTCGCGAATGGACTAGCGGGATCTACAATGAGCAGTTCTTC.

This clonotype was observed many times. V and J are TRBV27 and TRBJ2-7; 8 bases agree with TRBD1. The germline V gene has CDR1 MNHEY and CDR2 SMNVEV (reference sequence). J was trimmed by 2 bases and V by 6 bases; bases with no gene match: 6. The CDR3 contains 14 residues. For the CDR3, the DNA is TGTGCCAGCAGCCAACCAGGGGGCACCTACGAGCAGTACTTC. It codes for CASSQPGGTYEQYF.

This clonotype appeared many times. V is TRBV18 and J is TRBJ2-7; D is unclear. The CDR3 sequence is 14 residues long. Germline loops: CDR1 KGHSH, CDR2 LQKENI. V was cut by 2 bases and J by 3 bases, with 11 bases left in between. The CDR3 bases are TGTGCCAGCTCACCAATAGGAGCAGGCTACGAGCAGTACTTC. Translation gives CASSPIGAGYEQYF.

The table lists this clonotype with many counts. The V gene is TRBV20-1, the J gene TRBJ1-2; 8 positions agree with TRBD1. This CDR3 has 15 amino acids. Germline values: CDR1 DFQATT, CDR2 SNEGSKA (reference sequence). J was trimmed by 0 bases and V by 5 bases; bases with no gene match: 8. The CDR3 reads CSASGTGGSNYGYTF. CDR3 sequence (DNA): TGCAGTGCTTCCGGGACAGGAGGTTCTAACTATGGCTACACCTTC.

Comment on this clonotype: Possible read error: a much larger clone is one base away. This rearrangement joins TRBV4-1 to TRBJ2-6; no definite D call. The CDR3 is 16 amino acids. Trimming shortened V by 0 bases and J by 1 base, and 7 bases separated the two germline ends. CDR1 is MGHRA and CDR2 is YSYEKL in the germline V gene. CDR3 loop: CASSQDRVSGANVLTF. CDR3 DNA sequence: TGCGCCAGCAGCCAAGATCGGGTTTCTGGGGCCAACGTCCTGACTTTC.

This clonotype was detected many times. This chain connects TRBV7-9 to TRBJ1-4; D is undetermined. CDR3 size: 13 residues. The ends were cut back, 5 bases at V and 7 bases at J, with 11 bases in the middle. CDR1 is SEHNR and CDR2 is FQNEAQ in the germline V gene (reference sequence). The CDR3 region has the DNA TGTGCCAGCAGCCCTATAACCGGTGAAAAACTGTTTTTT. As protein: CASSPITGEKLFF.

The genes are TRBV6-2 or TRBV6-3 and TRBJ1-5, with D unclear. The germline V gene has CDR1 MNHEY and CDR2 SVGEGT. This CDR3 has 14 amino acids. V lost 6 bases to trimming and J lost 4 bases, with 13 bases between them. CDR3 residues: CASRAASANQPQHF. CDR3 sequence (DNA): TGTGCCAGCAGGGCTGCTTCCGCTAATCAGCCCCAGCATTTT.

The chain joins TRBV3-1 to TRBJ2-7; D gene ambiguous. V was trimmed by 4 bases and J by 2 bases, leaving 21 bases between them. Germline values: CDR1 LGHDT, CDR2 YNNKEL (reference sequence). The CDR3 runs to 17 residues. The CDR3 spells CASSPSTGRLPTYEQYF. The CDR3 DNA reads TGTGCCAGCAGCCCCAGTACGGGTAGGTTGCCAACCTACGAGCAGTACTTC.

This clonotype occurred many times. The chain couples TRBV9 to TRBJ2-3, with D tentatively TRBD2 (5 bases). The CDR3 spans 18 residues. The germline V and J ends were trimmed by 0 bases and 1 base, with 18 bases remaining between them. CDR1 and CDR2 from the germline V gene are SGDLS and YYNGEE. The CDR3 region is CASSVVEGRRGGTDTQYF. In DNA form, the CDR3 reads TGTGCCAGCAGCGTAGTAGAGGGAAGACGGGGAGGCACAGATACGCAGTATTTT.

This rearrangement joins TRBV7-3 to TRBJ2-1; 7 bases align to TRBD2. With 2 bases clipped from V and 4 bases from J, the junction kept 5 bases outside the gene matches. This CDR3 has 15 amino acids. The germline V gene encodes CDR1 SGHTA and CDR2 FQGTGA. This chain's CDR3 is CASSLVASGYNEQFF. The CDR3 DNA reads as TGTGCCAGCAGCTTAGTAGCTAGCGGATACAATGAGCAGTTCTTC. The variable domain in full, completed from reference TRBV7-3 and TRBJ2-1, reads GAGVSQTPSNKVTEKGKYVELRCDPISGHTALYWYRQSLGQGPEFLIYFQGTGAADDSGLPNDRFFAVRPEGSVSTLKIQRTERGDSAVYLCASSLVASGYNEQFFGPGTRLTVL.

This clonotype was seen many times. This rearrangement joins TRBV15 to TRBJ2-7; weak D call: TRBD2 (8 bases). In germline, CDR1 is LNHNV, CDR2 YYDKDF (reference sequence). V was clipped by 7 bases and J by 5 bases, with 24 bases between them. The CDR3 length is 16 residues. The CDR3 spells CATTSGGRAGVDEQYF. DNA for the CDR3: TGTGCCACCACCTCAGGGGGTAGAGCGGGAGTGGACGAGCAGTACTTC.

At least ten counts were recorded for this clonotype. The chain employs TRBV27 and TRBJ2-7; D is possibly TRBD1 (5 bases). This CDR3 region has 11 residues. Trimming cost V 5 bases and J 3 bases, with 5 bases left between them. CDR1 is MNHEY, CDR2 SMNVEV, per germline (reference sequence). For the CDR3, the DNA is TGTGCCAGCAGTAGGGGCTACGAGCAGTACTTC. The encoded protein is CASSRGYEQYF.

This clonotype was seen ten or more times. The genes are TRBV7-2 and TRBJ2-3; weak D call: TRBD1 (6 bases). Trimming took 5 bases from V and 3 from J, leaving 12 bases between them. Germline V gives CDR1 SGHTA, CDR2 FQGNSA. This CDR3 region has 14 residues. Here the CDR3 DNA reads TGTGCCAGCAGCCCCCGGACAGCTACAGATACGCAGTATTTT. Amino acids: CASSPRTATDTQYF.

In this sample, this clonotype turned up many times. The CDR3 nucleotides read TGTGCCAGCAGCTTAGTGGAGTGGGGGCGGAATCAGCCCCAGCATTTT. Translated, it gives CASSLVEWGRNQPQHF. This chain links TRBV11-2 with TRBJ1-5; perhaps TRBD1 as D (6 bases). Trimming took off 1 base at V and 4 bases at J, with 14 bases between the two ends. CDR3 length: 16 amino acids. Per the germline V gene, CDR1 is SGHAT and CDR2 is FQNNGV. The full variable domain, completed using reference TRBV11-2 and TRBJ1-5, is EAGVAQSPRYKIIEKRQSVAFWCNPISGHATLYWYQQILGQGPKLLIQFQNNGVVDDSQLPKDRFSAERLKGVDSTLKIQPAKLEDSAVYLCASSLVEWGRNQPQHFGDGTRLSIL.

This clonotype was seen at least ten times. The rearrangement uses TRBV5-6 and TRBJ2-1, with a possible D match to TRBD2 (5 bases). The CDR3 runs to 14 residues. The ends were cut back, 4 bases at V and 4 bases at J, with 12 bases in the middle. The V gene's germline CDR1 is SGHDT and CDR2 YYEEEE. This chain's CDR3 is CASSTGLEYNEQFF. For the CDR3, the DNA is TGTGCCAGCAGCACCGGACTGGAGTACAATGAGCAGTTCTTC.

This clonotype was seen a handful of times. An end of the junction differs from the germline gene, which may be a read error. This sequence joins TRBV6-1 and TRBJ2-5; no clear D. Germline CDR1 reads MNHNS; CDR2 reads SASEGT. This CDR3 is built from 10 residues. The CDR3 DNA reads TGTGCCAGCAGTGAAGAGACGCGCCTCTTC. Amino acids: CASSEETRLF.

The chain has TRBV15 and TRBJ2-2; a weak D match, TRBD2 (6 bases). The V end lost 3 bases, the J end lost 8 bases, and 10 bases lay between the germline ends. This CDR3 comprises 13 residues. Germline V CDR1 and CDR2: LNHNV, YYDKDF (reference sequence). CDR3 nucleotides: TGTGCCACCAGCAGGGAGGGCCGAGGGGAGCTGTTTTTT. Residues: CATSREGRGELFF.

This clonotype was found many times. V is TRBV7-2 and J is TRBJ2-1; D not certain. Germline CDR1 is SGHTA and CDR2 is FQGNSA. Trimming left V 3 bases short and J 7 bases short, with 10 bases between. The CDR3 extends over 13 amino acids. CDR3 loop: CASSLSIKNEQFF. The CDR3 region has the DNA TGTGCCAGCAGCTTGTCGATAAAGAATGAGCAGTTCTTC.

Comments on this clonotype: A read error may be the cause here, since a much bigger clone is one base away. J is TRBJ2-5 and V is TRBV6-5, with 9 positions matching TRBD2. This CDR3 has 16 amino acids. The germline gives CDR1 MNHEY, CDR2 SVGAGI. As DNA, the CDR3 is TGTGCCAACAGTCCGACCCTTAGCGGGGGAGGGGAGACCCAGTACTTC. Protein sequence: CANSPTLSGGGETQYF.

This clonotype was found many times. The chain links TRBV6-2 or TRBV6-3 to TRBJ2-5, with 9 bases identical to TRBD2. V lost 7 bases, J lost 1 base, and 7 bases stayed unmatched. The CDR3 sequence is 15 residues long. From germline, CDR1 is MNHEY and CDR2 SVGEGT. The CDR3 DNA reads as TGTGCCAGCACGACCCTAGCGGGGTTCCAAGAGACCCAGTACTTC. Residues: CASTTLAGFQETQYF.

As regards this clonotype: A much larger clone lies one base from this, so it may be a read error. The V call is TRBV30, the J call TRBJ2-2, with 7 bases fitting TRBD2. The CDR3 loop spans 14 amino acids. The germline CDR1 and CDR2 sequences are GTSNPN and SVGIG (reference sequence). The CDR3 nucleotides read TGTGCCTGGAGTGGACTAGCTGCGGACGGGGAGCCGTTTTTT. Residues: CAWSGLAADGEPFF.

This clonotype has a count of ten or more. The chain carries TRBV2 and TRBJ2-6; TRBD1 aligns across 7 bases. Germline V gene lookup returns CDR1 SNHLY and CDR2 FYNNEI. There are 14 residues in the CDR3. J was trimmed by 4 bases and V by 7 bases; bases with no gene match: 4. CDR3 region: CASNTGAGANVLTF. The CDR3 DNA reads as TGTGCCAGCAATACAGGGGCCGGGGCCAACGTCCTGACTTTC.